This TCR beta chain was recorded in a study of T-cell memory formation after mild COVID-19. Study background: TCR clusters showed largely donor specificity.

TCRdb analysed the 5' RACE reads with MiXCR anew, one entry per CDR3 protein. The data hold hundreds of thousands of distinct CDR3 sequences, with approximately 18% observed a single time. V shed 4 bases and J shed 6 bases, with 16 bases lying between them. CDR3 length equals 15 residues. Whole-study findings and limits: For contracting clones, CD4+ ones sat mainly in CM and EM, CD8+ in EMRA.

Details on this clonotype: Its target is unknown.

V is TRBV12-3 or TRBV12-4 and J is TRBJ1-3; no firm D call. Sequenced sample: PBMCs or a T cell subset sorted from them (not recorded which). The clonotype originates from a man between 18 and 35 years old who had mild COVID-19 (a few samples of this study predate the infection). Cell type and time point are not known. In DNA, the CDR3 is TGTGCCAGCAGTTCCATGGCCGGCGGGAAAAACACCATATATTTT. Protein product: CASSSMAGGKNTIYF.